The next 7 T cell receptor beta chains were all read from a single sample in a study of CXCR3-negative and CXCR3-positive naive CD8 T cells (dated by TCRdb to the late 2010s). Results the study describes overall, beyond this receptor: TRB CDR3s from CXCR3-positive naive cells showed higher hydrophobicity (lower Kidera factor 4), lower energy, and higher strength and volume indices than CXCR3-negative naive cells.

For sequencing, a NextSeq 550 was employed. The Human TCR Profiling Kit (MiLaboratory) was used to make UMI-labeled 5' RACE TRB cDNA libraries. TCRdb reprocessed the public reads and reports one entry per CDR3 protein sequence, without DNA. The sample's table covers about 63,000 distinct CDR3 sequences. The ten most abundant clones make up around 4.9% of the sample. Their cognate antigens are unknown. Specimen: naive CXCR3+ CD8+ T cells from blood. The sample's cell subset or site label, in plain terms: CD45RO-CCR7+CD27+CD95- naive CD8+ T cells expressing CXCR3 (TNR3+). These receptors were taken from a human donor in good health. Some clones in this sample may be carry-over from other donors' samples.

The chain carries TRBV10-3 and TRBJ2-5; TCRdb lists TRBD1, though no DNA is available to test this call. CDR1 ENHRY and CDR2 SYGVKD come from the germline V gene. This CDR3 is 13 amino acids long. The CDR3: CAITPDSQETQYF.

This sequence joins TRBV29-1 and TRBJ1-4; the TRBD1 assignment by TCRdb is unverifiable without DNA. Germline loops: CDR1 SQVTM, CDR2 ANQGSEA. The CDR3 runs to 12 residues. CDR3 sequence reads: CSVTGGDEKLFF.

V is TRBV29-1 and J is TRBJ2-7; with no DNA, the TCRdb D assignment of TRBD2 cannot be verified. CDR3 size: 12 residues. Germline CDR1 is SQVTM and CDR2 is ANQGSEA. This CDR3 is CSGSSGGYEQYF.

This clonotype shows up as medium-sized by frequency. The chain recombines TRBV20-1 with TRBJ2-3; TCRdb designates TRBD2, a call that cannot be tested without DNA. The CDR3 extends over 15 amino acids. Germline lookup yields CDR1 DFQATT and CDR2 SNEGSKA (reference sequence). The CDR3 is CSAIPTTVSTDTQYF.

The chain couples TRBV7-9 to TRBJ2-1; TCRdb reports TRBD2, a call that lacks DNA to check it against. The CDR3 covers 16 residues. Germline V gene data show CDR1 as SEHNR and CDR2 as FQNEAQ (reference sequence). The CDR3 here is CASSTGLAGVENEQFF.

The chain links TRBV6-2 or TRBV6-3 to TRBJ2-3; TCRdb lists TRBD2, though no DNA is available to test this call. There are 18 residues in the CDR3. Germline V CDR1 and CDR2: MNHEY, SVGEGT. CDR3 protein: CASRNGALGPGRTDTQYF.

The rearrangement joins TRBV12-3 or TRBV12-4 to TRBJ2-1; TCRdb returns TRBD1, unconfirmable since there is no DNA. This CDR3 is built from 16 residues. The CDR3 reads CASSLGPGSSYNEQFF.